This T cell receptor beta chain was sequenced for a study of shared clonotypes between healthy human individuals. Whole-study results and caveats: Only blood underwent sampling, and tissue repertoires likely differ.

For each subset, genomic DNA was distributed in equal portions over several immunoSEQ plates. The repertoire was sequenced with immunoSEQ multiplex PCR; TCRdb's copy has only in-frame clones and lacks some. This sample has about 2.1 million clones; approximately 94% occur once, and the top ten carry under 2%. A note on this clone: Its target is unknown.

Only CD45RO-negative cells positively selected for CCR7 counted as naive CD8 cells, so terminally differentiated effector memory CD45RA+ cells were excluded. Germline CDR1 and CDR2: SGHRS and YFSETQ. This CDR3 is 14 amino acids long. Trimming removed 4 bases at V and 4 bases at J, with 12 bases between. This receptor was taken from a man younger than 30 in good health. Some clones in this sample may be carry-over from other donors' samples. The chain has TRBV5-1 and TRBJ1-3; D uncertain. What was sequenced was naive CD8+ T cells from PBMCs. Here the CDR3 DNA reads TGCGCCAGCAGCCCGGACGATTGGGGAAACACCATATATTTT. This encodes CASSPDDWGNTIYF.